The 10 T cell receptor beta chains listed next were all sequenced from one sample in a study of control samples from healthy donors and cancer patients. Using immunoSEQ multiplex PCR, the repertoire was profiled, and TCRdb retains in-frame clones only, with some absent. This table holds approximately 120,000 clones, 90% found once. Material for sequencing was blood. These receptors originate from a human donor in good health. The donor label of this sample is uncertain.

This sequence joins TRBV28 and TRBJ1-5; D unclear. The CDR3 loop spans 14 amino acids. The V end was cut by 7 bases, the J end by 6 bases, with 16 bases between. CDR1 MDHEN and CDR2 SYDVKM come from the germline V gene. The CDR3 loop is CASNPELAGQPQHF. CDR3 nucleotide sequence: TGTGCCAGCAACCCTGAGCTGGCGGGTCAGCCCCAGCATTTT. The variable domain in full, completed from reference TRBV28 and TRBJ1-5, reads DVKVTQSSRYLVKRTGEKVFLECVQDMDHENMFWYRQDPGLGLRLIYFSYDVKMKEKGDIPEGYSVSREKKERFSLILESASTNQTSMYLCASNPELAGQPQHFGDGTRLSIL.

The rearrangement links TRBV5-1 to TRBJ2-7; TRBD1 might be the D (6 bases). This CDR3 is 14 amino acids long. Germline assignment: CDR1 SGHRS and CDR2 YFSETQ. V was trimmed by 4 bases and J by 3 bases, leaving 14 bases between them. Here the CDR3 DNA reads TGCGCCAGCAGCATGGACAGCCTAGGCTACGAGCAGTACTTC. Protein: CASSMDSLGYEQYF.

This clone was counted between two and nine times. V usage is TRBV6-4 and J usage is TRBJ2-3, with 14 positions matching TRBD2. Germline values: CDR1 MRHNA, CDR2 SNTAGT. This CDR3 is 15 amino acids long. The V and J ends lost 5 bases and 4 bases, in that order; junction bases with no gene match: 2. The CDR3 is CASSTTSGGADTQYF. The CDR3 bases are TGTGCCAGCAGTACGACTAGCGGGGGGGCAGATACGCAGTATTTT.

This clone has a handful of counts. J is TRBJ1-1 and V is TRBV19, with no clear D. Germline V lookup: CDR1 LNHDA, CDR2 SQIVND (reference sequence). This CDR3 has 15 residues. V lost 1 base and J lost 8, with 17 bases in between. In nucleotides, the CDR3 is TGTGCCAGTAGTATAGGAAGGTCGGGGTGGGGAGAAGCTTTCTTT. This translates into CASSIGRSGWGEAFF.

The chain employs TRBV24-1 and TRBJ2-1; either TRBD1 or TRBD2 may supply D (5 bases each). The V and J ends lost 12 bases and 5 bases respectively, with 25 bases between them. Germline V CDR1 and CDR2: KGHDR, SFDVKD. The CDR3 extends over 16 amino acids. CDR3 in amino acids: CAAGPHGTDDHNEQFF. The DNA of the CDR3 is TGTGCCGCCGGGCCCCACGGGACCGACGACCACAATGAGCAGTTCTTC.

V and J are TRBV18 and TRBJ2-7; D not resolved. CDR3 length: 13 residues. V lost 6 bases, J lost 7 bases, and 16 bases lay in between. The germline V gene has CDR1 KGHSH and CDR2 LQKENI. The CDR3 DNA sequence: TGTGCCAGCTCTACCGACCCGGGCTGGGAGCAGTACTTC. This sequence encodes CASSTDPGWEQYF.

This clone was counted between two and nine times. This rearrangement joins TRBV4-1 to TRBJ2-7; the D is unclear. The CDR3 contains 12 residues. The V end was cut by 1 base, the J end by 7 bases, with 8 bases between. The germline V gene has CDR1 MGHRA and CDR2 YSYEKL. CDR3 in amino acids: CASSQGGIEQYF. The CDR3 DNA reads TGCGCCAGCAGCCAAGGTGGCATTGAGCAGTACTTC.

The CDR3 bases are TGCGCCAGCAGTACGGCCAAGAATTCACCCCTCCACTTT. The encoded protein is CASSTAKNSPLHF. The rearrangement links TRBV10-1 to TRBJ1-6; D uncertain. In germline, CDR1 is WNHNN, CDR2 SYGVQD (reference sequence). V shed 5 bases and J shed 7 bases, with 9 bases lying between them. The CDR3 loop spans 13 amino acids.

V and J are TRBV27 and TRBJ2-1; D may be TRBD1 (5 bases). This CDR3 region has 14 residues. Germline assignment: CDR1 MNHEY and CDR2 SMNVEV (reference sequence). With 8 bases removed from V and 0 bases from J, the gap between germline ends came to 11 bases. CDR3 sequence: CASADSSSYNEQFF. The CDR3 region has the DNA TGTGCCAGCGCCGACAGTAGCTCCTACAATGAGCAGTTCTTC.

This rearrangement joins TRBV11-2 to TRBJ1-1; D is perhaps TRBD1 (5 bases). The CDR3 consists of 14 residues. Between the trimmed V and J ends, which lost 5 bases and 4 bases, there was a span of 14 bases. Per the germline V gene, CDR1 is SGHAT and CDR2 is FQNNGV. The CDR3 bases are TGTGCCAGCAGCCAAGCCCGGGGGGGCACTGAAGCTTTCTTT. Its translation is CASSQARGGTEAFF.